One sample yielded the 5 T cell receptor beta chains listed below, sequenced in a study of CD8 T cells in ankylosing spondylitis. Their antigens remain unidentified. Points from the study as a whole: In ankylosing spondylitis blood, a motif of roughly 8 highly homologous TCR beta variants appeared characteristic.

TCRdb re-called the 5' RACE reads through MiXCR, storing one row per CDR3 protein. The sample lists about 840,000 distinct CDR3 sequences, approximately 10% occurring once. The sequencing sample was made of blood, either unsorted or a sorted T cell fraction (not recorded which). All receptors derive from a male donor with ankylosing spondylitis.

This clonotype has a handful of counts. The chain's CDR3 is CASSLGLAGTMNTEAFF. The CDR3 DNA follows: TGCGCCAGCAGCTTGGGCCTGGCGGGAACCATGAACACTGAAGCTTTCTTT. This chain uses TRBV5-1 with TRBJ1-1; D ambiguous. Germline V gene sequence: CDR1 SGHRS, CDR2 YFSETQ. V lost 0 bases to trimming and J lost 0 bases, with 15 bases between them. CDR3 length: 17 residues.

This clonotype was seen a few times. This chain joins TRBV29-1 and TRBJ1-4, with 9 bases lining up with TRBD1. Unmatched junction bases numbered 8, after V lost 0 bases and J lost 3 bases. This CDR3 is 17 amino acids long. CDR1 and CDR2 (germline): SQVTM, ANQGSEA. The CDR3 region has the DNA TGCAGCGTTGAAGATATCCGGACAGGGGCAGCTAATGAAAAACTGTTTTTT. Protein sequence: CSVEDIRTGAANEKLFF. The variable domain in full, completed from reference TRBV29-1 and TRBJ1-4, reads SAVISQKPSRDICQRGTSLTIQCQVDSQVTMMFWYRQQPGQSLTLIATANQGSEATYESGFVIDKFPISRPNLTFSTLTVSNMSPEDSSIYLCSVEDIRTGAANEKLFFGSGTQLSVL.

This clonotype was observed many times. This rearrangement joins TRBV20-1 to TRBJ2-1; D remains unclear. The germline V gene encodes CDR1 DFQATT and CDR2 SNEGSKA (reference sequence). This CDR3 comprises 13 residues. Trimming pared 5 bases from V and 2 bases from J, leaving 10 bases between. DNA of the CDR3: TGCAGTGCTCGGGTGAATACCTACAATGAGCAGTTCTTC. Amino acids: CSARVNTYNEQFF.

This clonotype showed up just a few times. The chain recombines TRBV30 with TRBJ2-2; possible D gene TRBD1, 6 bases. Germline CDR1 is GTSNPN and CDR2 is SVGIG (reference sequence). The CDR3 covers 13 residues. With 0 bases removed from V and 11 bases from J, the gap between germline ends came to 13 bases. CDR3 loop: CAWSVRVRGELFF. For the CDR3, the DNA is TGTGCCTGGAGTGTACGGGTCAGGGGAGAGCTGTTTTTT.

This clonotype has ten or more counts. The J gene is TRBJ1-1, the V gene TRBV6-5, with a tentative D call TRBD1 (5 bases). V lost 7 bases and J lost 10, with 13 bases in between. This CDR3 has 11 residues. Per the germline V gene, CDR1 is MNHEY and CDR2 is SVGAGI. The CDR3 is CASTYQGRAFF. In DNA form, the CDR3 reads TGTGCCAGCACCTACCAGGGACGAGCTTTCTTT.